A few counts support the clone carrying this T cell receptor beta chain. Its antigen is still unknown. Trimming stripped 3 bases from V and 5 bases from J, with 19 bases between. CDR3 length equals 15 residues. From germline, CDR1 is GTSNPN and CDR2 SVGIG (reference sequence). The data are from a study of beta chain features in type 1 diabetes. The study, taken as a whole, reports: Moderate yet significant TCRB CDR3 shortening was seen in Type 1 diabetes patients in all four CD4+ subsets.

Every bit of the isolated RNA underwent reverse transcription, so sequencing read expressed TCRB transcripts. Clones were read by immunoSEQ multiplex PCR, and TCRdb kept only the in-frame ones, dropping some. The sample has roughly 340,000 clones; approximately 12% are singletons. The rearrangement uses TRBV30 and TRBJ1-2, with unresolved D. The sample was naive CD4+ T cells from blood. The sequence came from a woman in her late teens or twenties with type 1 diabetes. In DNA form, the CDR3 reads TGTGCCTGGAGGCGCGGCGGGGTGGGAGGATATGGCTACACCTTC. It codes for CAWRRGGVGGYGYTF.